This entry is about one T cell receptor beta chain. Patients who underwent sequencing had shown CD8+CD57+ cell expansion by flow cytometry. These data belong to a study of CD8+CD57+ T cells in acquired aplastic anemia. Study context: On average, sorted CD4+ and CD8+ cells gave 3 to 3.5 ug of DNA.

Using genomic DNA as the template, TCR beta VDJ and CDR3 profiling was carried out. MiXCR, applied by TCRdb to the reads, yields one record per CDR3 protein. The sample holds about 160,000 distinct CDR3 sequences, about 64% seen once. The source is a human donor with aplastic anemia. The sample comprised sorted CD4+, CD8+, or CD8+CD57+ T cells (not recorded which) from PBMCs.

CDR3 in DNA: TGTGCCACCAGTGATTCGGGGGGGATCAATCAGCCCCAGCATTTT. This translates into CATSDSGGINQPQHF. The chain uses TRBV24-1 and TRBJ1-5, with D perhaps matching TRBD1 (5 bases). Germline CDR1 KGHDR, CDR2 SFDVKD. Trimming left V 2 bases short and J 3 bases short, with 10 bases between. The CDR3 is 15 residues long.